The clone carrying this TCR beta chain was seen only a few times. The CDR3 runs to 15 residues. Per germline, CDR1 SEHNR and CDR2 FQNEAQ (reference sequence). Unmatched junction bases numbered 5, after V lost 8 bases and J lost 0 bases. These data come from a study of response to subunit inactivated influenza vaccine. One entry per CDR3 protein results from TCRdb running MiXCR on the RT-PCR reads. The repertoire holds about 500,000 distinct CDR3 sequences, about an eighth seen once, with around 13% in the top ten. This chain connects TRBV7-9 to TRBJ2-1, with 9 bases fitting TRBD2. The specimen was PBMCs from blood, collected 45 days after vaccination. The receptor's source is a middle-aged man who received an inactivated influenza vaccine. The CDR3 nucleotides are TGTGCCAGCCAAGGTAGCGGGAGCTCCTACAATGAGCAGTTCTTC. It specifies CASQGSGSSYNEQFF. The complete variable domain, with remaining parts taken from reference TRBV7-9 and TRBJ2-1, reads DTGVSQNPRHKITKRGQNVTFRCDPISEHNRLYWYRQTLGQGPEFLTYFQNEAQLEKSRLLSDRFSAERPKGSFSTLEIQRTEQGDSAMYLCASQGSGSSYNEQFFGPGTRLTVL.